This T cell receptor (beta chain) was identified during a study of naive and memory T cell subsets. After CD4 positive bead selection, the CD4-negative fraction gave CD8 T cells. Germline V gives CDR1 MNHEY, CDR2 SVGEGT. The J segment lost 3 bases and the V segment lost 2 bases, leaving 13 bases of the junction unmatched. The CDR3 is 19 amino acids. Two oligonucleotides, mixed equimolar, formed the beta constant-region primer covering TRBC1 and TRBC2. The ligated cDNA underwent four PCR rounds using SP2 and nested alpha and beta constant-region primers. An oligonucleotide with the SP2 primer and a 12-nucleotide UMI was ligated to the cDNA 3' end. TCRdb re-called the UMI-ligation and nested PCR reads with MiXCR, one entry per CDR3 protein. In the table there are tens of thousands of distinct CDR3 sequences, 18% of which are singletons.

The chain links TRBV6-2 or TRBV6-3 to TRBJ2-7; TRBD2 matches 13 bases. The sample comprised effector memory CD4+ T cells from blood. Subset meaning: effector memory, CD45RA- CD27-. The origin of this receptor is a human donor in good health. CDR3 nucleotides: TGTGCCAGCAGTTACGTCCTTCCTTCCGGACTAGCGGGAGTCTACGAGCAGTACTTC. Amino acid sequence: CASSYVLPSGLAGVYEQYF.